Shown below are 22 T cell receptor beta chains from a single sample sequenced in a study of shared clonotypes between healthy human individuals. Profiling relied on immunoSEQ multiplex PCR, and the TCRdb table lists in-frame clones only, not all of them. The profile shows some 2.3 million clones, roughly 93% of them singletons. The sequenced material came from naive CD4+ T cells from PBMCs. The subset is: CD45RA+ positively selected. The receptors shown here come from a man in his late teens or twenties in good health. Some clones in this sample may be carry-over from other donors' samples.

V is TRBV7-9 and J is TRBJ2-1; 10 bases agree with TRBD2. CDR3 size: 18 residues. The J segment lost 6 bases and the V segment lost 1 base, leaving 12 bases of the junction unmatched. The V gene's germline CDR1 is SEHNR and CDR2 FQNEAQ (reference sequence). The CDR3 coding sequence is TGTGCCAGCAGCTTAGGACTAGCGGGTTCTTATTGGGGCAATGAGCAGTTCTTC. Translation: CASSLGLAGSYWGNEQFF.

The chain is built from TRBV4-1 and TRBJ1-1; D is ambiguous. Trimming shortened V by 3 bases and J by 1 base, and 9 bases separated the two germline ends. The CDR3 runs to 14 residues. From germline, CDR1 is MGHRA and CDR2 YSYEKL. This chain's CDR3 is CASSHGGTNTEAFF. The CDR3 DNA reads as TGCGCCAGCAGCCACGGAGGTACGAACACTGAAGCTTTCTTT.

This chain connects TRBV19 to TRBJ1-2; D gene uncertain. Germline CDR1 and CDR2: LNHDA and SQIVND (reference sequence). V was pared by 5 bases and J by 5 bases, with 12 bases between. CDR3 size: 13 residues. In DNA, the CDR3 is TGTGCCAGTAGTTCCGCTGGAGGGTATGGCTACACCTTC. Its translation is CASSSAGGYGYTF.

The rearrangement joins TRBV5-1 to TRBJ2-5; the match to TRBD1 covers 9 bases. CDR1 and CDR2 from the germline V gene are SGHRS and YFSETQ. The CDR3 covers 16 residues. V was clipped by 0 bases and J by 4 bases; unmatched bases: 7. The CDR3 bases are TGCGCCAGCAGCTTGGGGGGGACAGGGAGTGCAGAGACCCAGTACTTC. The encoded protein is CASSLGGTGSAETQYF.

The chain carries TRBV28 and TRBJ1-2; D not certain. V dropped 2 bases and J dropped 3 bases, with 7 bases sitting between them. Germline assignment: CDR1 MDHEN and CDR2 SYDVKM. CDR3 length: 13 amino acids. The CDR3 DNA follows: TGTGCCAGCAGTTTACGGTTAGACTATGGCTACACCTTC. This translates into CASSLRLDYGYTF.

CDR3 protein: CAWRKAGTGVYEQYF. The CDR3 DNA is TGTGCCTGGAGGAAAGCCGGGACAGGGGTTTACGAGCAGTACTTC. V is TRBV30 and J is TRBJ2-5, with 10 bases aligning to TRBD1. The end of the DNA is better explained by TRBJ2-7, so the J call may be wrong. The CDR3 runs to 15 residues. CDR1 GTSNPN and CDR2 SVGIG come from the germline V gene (reference sequence).

CDR3 loop: CASSEGGRTMVQYF. The CDR3 bases are TGTGCCAGCAGTGAAGGTGGTCGGACTATGGTGCAGTATTTT. The rearrangement links TRBV2 to TRBJ2-3; D is possibly TRBD2 (6 bases). From germline, CDR1 is SNHLY and CDR2 FYNNEI. The CDR3 is 14 residues long. Trimming left V 1 base short and J 11 bases short, with 16 bases between.

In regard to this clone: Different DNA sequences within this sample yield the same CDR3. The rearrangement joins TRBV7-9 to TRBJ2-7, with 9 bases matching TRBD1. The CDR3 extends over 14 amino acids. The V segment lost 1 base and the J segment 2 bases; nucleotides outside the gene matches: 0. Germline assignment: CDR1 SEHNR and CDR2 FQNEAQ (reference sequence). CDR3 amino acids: CASSLGQGAYEQYF. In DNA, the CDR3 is TGTGCCAGCAGCTTAGGACAGGGGGCCTACGAGCAGTACTTC.

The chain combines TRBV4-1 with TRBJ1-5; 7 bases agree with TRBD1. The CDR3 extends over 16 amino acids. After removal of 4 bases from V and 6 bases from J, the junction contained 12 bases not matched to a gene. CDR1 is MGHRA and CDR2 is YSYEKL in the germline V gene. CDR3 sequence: CASSPLGEGASQPQHF. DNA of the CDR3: TGCGCCAGCAGCCCCCTGGGGGAGGGGGCTAGTCAGCCCCAGCATTTT.

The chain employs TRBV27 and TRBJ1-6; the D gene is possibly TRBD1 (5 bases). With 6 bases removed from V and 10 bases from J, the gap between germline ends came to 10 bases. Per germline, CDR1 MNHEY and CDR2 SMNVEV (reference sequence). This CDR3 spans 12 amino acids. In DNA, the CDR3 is TGTGCCAGCAGCCCTCGGGGGTCACCCCTCCACTTT. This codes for CASSPRGSPLHF.

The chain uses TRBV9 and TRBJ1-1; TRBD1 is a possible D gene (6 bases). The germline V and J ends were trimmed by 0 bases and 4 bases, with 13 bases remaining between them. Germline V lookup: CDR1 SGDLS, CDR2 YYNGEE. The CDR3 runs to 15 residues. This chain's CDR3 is CASSVGSGELTEAFF. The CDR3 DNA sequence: TGTGCCAGCAGCGTAGGGTCAGGGGAACTCACTGAAGCTTTCTTT.

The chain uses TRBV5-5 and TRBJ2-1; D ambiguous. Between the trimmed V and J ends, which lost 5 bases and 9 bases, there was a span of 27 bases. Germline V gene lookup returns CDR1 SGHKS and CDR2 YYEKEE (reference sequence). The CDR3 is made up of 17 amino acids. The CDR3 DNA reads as TGTGCCAGCAGGCTACCCTACAGTCAGTCCAGAGACGGTGAGCAGTTCTTC. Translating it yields CASRLPYSQSRDGEQFF.

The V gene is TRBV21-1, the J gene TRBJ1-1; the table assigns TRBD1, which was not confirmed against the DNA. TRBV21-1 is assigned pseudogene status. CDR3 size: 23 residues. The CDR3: CASDSDSERDGREMGVMNTEAFF. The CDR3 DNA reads TGTGCCAGCGATTCGGACAGTGAACGGGACGGAAGAGAAATGGGGGTTATGAACACTGAAGCTTTCTTT.

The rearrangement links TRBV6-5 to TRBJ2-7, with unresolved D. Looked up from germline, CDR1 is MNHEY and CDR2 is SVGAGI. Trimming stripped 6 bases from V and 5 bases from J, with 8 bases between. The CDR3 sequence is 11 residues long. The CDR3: CASRMDHEQYF. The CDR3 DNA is TGTGCCAGCAGGATGGACCACGAGCAGTACTTC.

Here the CDR3 reads CASSENRVGTEAFF. The CDR3 DNA is TGTGCCAGCAGTGAAAACAGGGTTGGCACTGAAGCTTTCTTT. The V call is TRBV25-1, the J call TRBJ1-1; tentatively, D is TRBD1 (6 bases). Germline V CDR1 and CDR2: MGHDK, SYGVNS. CDR3 length equals 14 residues. With 2 bases removed from V and 4 bases from J, the gap between germline ends came to 11 bases.

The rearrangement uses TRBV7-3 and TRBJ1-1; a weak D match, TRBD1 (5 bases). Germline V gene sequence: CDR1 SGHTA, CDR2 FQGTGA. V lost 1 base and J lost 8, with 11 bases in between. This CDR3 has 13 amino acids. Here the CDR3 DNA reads TGTGCCAGCAGCTTAATGAGGGGAGAAGAAGCTTTCTTT. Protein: CASSLMRGEEAFF.

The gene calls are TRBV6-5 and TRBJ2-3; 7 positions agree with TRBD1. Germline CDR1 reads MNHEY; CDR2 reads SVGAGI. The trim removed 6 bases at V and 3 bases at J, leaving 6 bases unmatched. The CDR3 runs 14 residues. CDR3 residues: CASRDRTGTDTQYF. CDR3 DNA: TGTGCCAGCAGAGATCGGACAGGTACAGATACGCAGTATTTT.

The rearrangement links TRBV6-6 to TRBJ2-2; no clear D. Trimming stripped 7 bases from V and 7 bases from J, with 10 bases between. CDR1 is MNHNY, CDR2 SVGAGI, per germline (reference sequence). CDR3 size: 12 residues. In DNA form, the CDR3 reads TGTGCCAGCAACCACTGGGGCGGGGAGCTGTTTTTT. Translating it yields CASNHWGGELFF.

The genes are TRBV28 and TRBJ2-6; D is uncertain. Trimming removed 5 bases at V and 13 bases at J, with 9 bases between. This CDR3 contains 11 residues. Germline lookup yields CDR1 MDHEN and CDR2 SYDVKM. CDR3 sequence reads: CASSDEGVLTF. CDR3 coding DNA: TGTGCCAGCAGTGATGAAGGGGTCCTGACTTTC. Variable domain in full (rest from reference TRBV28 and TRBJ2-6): DVKVTQSSRYLVKRTGEKVFLECVQDMDHENMFWYRQDPGLGLRLIYFSYDVKMKEKGDIPEGYSVSREKKERFSLILESASTNQTSMYLCASSDEGVLTFGAGSRLTVL.

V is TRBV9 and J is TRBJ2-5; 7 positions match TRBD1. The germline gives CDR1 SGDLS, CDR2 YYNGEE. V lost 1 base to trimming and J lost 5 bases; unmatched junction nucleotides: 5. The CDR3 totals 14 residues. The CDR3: CASSVTGVEETQYF. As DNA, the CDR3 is TGTGCCAGCAGCGTAACAGGGGTGGAGGAGACCCAGTACTTC. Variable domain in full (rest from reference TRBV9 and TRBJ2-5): DSGVTQTPKHLITATGQRVTLRCSPRSGDLSVYWYQQSLDQGLQFLIQYYNGEERAKGNILERFSAQQFPDLHSELNLSSLELGDSALYFCASSVTGVEETQYFGPGTRLLVL.

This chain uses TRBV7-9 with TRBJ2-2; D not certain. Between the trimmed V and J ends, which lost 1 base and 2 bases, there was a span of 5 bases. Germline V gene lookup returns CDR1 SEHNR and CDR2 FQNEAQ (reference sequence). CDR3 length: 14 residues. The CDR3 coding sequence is TGTGCCAGCAGCTTAGGAGTCAACACCGGGGAGCTGTTTTTT. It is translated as CASSLGVNTGELFF.

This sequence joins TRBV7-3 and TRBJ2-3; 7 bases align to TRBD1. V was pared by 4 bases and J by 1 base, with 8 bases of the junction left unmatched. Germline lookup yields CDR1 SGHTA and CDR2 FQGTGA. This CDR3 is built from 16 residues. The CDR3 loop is CASSSSTGAGTDTQYF. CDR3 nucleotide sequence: TGTGCCAGCAGCTCCTCCACAGGGGCTGGCACAGATACGCAGTATTTT.